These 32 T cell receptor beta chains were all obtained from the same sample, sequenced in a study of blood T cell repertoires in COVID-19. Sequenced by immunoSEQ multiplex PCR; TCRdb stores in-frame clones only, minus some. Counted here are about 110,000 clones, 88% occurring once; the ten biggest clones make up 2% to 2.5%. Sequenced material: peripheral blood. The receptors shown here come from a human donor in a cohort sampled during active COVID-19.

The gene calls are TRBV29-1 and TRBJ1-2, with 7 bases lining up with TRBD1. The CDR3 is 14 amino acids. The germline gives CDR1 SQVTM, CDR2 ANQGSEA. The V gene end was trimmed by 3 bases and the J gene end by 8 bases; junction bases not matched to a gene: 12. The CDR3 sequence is CSVEAGAGGDGYTF. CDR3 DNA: TGCAGCGTTGAGGCTGGTGCAGGGGGTGACGGCTACACCTTC.

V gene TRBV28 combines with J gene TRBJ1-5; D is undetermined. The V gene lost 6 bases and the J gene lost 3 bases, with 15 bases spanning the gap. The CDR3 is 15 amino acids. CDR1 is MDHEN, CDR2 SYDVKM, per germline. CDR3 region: CASRLEAEDNQPQHF. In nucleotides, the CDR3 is TGTGCCAGCAGGTTGGAGGCGGAGGACAATCAGCCCCAGCATTTT.

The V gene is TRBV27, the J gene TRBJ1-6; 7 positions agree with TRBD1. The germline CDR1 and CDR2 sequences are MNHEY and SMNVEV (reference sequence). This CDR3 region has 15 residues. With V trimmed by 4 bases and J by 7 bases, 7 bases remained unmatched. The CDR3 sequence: CASSSWDSSNSPLHF. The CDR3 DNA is TGTGCCAGCAGTTCCTGGGACAGCTCAAATTCACCCCTCCACTTT.

CDR3 amino acids: CASSQVRRDSPLHF. The CDR3 DNA follows: TGTGCCAGCAGCCAAGTACGGAGGGATTCACCCCTCCACTTT. V gene TRBV3-1 (or the pseudogene TRBV3-2) combines with J gene TRBJ1-6, with D hard to call. The CDR3 consists of 14 residues. Germline assignment: CDR1 LGHDT and CDR2 YNNKEL (reference sequence). Trimming took off 1 base at V and 8 bases at J, with 9 bases between the two ends.

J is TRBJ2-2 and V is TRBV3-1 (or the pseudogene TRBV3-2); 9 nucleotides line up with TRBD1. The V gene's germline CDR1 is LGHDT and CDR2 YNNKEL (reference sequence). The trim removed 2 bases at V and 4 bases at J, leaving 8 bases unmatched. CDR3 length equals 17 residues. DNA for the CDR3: TGTGCCAGCAGCCAATACCGGACAGGGGCTAGCACCGGGGAGCTGTTTTTT. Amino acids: CASSQYRTGASTGELFF.

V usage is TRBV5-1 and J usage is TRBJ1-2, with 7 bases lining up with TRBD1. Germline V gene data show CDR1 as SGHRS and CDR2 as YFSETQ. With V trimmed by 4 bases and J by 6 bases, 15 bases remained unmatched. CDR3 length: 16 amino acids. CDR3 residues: CASSLNHPGTDNGYTF. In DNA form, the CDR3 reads TGCGCCAGCAGCCTGAACCACCCCGGGACAGACAATGGCTACACCTTC.

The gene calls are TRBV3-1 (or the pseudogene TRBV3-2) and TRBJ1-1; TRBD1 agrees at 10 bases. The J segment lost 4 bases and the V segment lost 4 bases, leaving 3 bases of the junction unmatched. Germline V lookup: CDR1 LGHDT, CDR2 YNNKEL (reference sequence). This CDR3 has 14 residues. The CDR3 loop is CASSRGTGVTEAFF. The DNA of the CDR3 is TGTGCCAGCAGCCGGGGGACAGGGGTCACTGAAGCTTTCTTT.

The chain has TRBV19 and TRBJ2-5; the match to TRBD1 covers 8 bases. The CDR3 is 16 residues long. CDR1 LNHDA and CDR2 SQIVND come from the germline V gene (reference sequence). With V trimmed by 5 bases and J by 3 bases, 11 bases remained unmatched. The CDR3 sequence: CASSSLGTGGKETQYF. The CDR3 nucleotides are TGTGCCAGTAGTTCCCTCGGGACAGGAGGGAAAGAGACCCAGTACTTC.

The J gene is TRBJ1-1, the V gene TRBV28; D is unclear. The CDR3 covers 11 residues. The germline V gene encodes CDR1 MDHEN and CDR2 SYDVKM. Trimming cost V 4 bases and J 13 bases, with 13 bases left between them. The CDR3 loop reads CASSSLRSGFF. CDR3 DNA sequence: TGTGCCAGCAGTTCTTTGAGGTCGGGTTTCTTT.

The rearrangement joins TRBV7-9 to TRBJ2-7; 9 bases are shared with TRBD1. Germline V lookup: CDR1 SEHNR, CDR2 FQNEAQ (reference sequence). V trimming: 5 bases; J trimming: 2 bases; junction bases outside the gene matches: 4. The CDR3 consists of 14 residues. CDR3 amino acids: CASSNRDRAYEQYF. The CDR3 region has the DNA TGTGCCAGCAGCAACCGGGACAGGGCCTACGAGCAGTACTTC.

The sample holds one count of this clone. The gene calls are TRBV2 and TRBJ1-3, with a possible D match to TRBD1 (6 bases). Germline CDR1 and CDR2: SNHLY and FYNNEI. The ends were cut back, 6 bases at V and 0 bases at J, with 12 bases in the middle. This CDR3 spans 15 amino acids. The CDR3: CASSQGLASGNTIYF. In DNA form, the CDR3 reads TGTGCCAGCAGCCAGGGGTTGGCCTCTGGAAACACCATATATTTT.

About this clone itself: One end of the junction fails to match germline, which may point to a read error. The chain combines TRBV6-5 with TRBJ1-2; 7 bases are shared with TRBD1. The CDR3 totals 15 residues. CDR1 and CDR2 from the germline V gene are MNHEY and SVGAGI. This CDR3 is CASGYPAGTAYGYTF. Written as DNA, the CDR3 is TGTGCCAGCGGTTACCCCGCGGGGACAGCCTATGGCTACACCTTC.

The CDR3 region is CSVPSDSYEQYF. In nucleotides, the CDR3 is TGCAGCGTCCCCAGTGACTCCTACGAGCAGTACTTC. This rearrangement joins TRBV29-1 to TRBJ2-7; no reliable D call. This CDR3 is 12 amino acids long. Per the germline V gene, CDR1 is SQVTM and CDR2 is ANQGSEA. The ends were cut back, 6 bases at V and 0 bases at J, with 9 bases in the middle.

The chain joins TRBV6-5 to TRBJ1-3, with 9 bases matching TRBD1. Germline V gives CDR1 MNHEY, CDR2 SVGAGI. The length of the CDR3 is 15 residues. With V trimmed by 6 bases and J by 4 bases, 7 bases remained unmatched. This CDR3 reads CASSFGTGPGNTIYF. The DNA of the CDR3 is TGTGCCAGCAGCTTTGGGACAGGGCCAGGAAACACCATATATTTT.

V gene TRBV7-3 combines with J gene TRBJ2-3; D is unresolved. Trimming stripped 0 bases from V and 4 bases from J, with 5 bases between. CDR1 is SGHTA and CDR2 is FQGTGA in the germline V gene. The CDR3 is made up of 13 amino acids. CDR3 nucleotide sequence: TGTGCCAGCAGCTTAACTATGTCAGATACGCAGTATTTT. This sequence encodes CASSLTMSDTQYF.

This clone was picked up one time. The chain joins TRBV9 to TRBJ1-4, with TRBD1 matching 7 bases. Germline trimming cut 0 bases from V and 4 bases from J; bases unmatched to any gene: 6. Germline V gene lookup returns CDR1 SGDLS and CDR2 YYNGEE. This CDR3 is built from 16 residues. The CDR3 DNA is TGTGCCAGCAGCGTAGGGCCGACAGGGAGTAATGAAAAACTGTTTTTT. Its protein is CASSVGPTGSNEKLFF.

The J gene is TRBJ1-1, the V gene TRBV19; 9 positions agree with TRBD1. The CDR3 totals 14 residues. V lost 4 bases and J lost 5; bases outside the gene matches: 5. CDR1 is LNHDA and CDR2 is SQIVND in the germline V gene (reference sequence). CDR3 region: CASSTGQGLTEAFF. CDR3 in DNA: TGTGCCAGTAGTACGGGACAGGGTTTAACTGAAGCTTTCTTT.

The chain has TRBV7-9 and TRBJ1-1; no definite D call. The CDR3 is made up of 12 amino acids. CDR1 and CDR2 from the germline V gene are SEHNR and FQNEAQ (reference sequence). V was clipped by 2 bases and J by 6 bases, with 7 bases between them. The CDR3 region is CASSLMSAEAFF. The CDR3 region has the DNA TGTGCCAGCAGCTTAATGTCGGCTGAAGCTTTCTTT.

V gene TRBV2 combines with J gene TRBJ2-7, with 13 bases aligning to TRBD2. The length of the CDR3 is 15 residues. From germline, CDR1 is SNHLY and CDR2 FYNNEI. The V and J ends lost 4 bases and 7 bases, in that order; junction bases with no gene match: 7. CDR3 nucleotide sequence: TGTGCCAGCAGTGCGGGACTAGCGGGATCTGGGGAGCAGTACTTC. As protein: CASSAGLAGSGEQYF.

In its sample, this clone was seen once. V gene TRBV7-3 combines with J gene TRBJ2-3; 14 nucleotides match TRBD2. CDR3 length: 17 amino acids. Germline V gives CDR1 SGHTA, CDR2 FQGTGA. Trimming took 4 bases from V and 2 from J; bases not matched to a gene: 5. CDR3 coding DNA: TGTGCCAGCAGCTACGGACTAGCGGGGGGCCCCACAGATACGCAGTATTTT. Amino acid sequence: CASSYGLAGGPTDTQYF.

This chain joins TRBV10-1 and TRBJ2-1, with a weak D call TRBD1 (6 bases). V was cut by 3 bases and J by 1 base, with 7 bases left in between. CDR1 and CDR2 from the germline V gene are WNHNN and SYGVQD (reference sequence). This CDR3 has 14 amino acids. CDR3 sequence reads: CASSEGTSYNEQFF. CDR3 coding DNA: TGCGCCAGCAGTGAAGGGACATCCTACAATGAGCAGTTCTTC.

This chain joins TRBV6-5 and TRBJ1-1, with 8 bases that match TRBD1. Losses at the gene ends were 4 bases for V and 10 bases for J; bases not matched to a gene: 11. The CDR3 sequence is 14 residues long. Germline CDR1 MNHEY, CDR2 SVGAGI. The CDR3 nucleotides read TGTGCCAGCAGTTCGACAGGGGTATCTATGAGAGCTTTCTTT. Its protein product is CASSSTGVSMRAFF.

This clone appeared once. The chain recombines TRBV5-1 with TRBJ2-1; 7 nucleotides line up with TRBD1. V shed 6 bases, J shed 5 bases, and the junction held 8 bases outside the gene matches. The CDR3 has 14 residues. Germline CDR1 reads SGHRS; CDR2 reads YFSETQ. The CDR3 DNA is TGCGCCAGCAAACCTAGGACAGGTCACAATGAGCAGTTCTTC. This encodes CASKPRTGHNEQFF.

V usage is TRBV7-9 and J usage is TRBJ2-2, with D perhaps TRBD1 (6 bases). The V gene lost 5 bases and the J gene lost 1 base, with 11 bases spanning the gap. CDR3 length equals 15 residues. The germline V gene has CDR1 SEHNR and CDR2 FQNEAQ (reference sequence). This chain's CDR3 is CASSKSGQNTGELFF. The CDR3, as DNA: TGTGCCAGCAGCAAATCGGGACAGAACACCGGGGAGCTGTTTTTT.

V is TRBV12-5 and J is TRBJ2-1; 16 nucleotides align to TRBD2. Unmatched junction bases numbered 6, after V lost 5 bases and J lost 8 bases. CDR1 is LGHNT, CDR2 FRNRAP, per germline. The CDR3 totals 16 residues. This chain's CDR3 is CASGRSGTSGRDEQFF. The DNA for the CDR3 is TGTGCTAGTGGTCGATCCGGGACTAGCGGGAGGGATGAGCAGTTCTTC. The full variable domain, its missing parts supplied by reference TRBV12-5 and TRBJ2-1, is DARVTQTPRHKVTEMGQEVTMRCQPILGHNTVFWYRQTMMQGLELLAYFRNRAPLDDSGMPKDRFSAEMPDATLATLKIQPSEPRDSAVYFCASGRSGTSGRDEQFFGPGTRLTVL.

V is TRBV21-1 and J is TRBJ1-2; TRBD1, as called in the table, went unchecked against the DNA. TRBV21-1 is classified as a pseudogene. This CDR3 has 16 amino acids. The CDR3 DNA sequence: TGTGCCACCAGACAGGGCGCGGTTTTTGCTTACTATGGCTACACCTTC. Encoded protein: CATRQGAVFAYYGYTF.

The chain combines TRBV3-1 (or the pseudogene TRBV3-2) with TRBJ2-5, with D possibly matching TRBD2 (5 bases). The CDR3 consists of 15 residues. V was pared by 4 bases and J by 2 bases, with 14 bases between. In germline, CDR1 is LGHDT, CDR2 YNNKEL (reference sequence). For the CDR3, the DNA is TGTGCCAGCAGCCCCATCGGGCGGGTTCAAGAGACCCAGTACTTC. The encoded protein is CASSPIGRVQETQYF.

CDR3 DNA sequence: TGTGCCAGCAGCACTAGCGGGAGAACCTATGAGCAGTTCTTC. Protein product: CASSTSGRTYEQFF. The gene calls are TRBV28 and TRBJ2-1, with 11 bases matching TRBD2. The CDR3 runs to 14 residues. The germline V gene has CDR1 MDHEN and CDR2 SYDVKM. After removal of 6 bases from V and 8 bases from J, the junction contained 6 bases not matched to a gene.

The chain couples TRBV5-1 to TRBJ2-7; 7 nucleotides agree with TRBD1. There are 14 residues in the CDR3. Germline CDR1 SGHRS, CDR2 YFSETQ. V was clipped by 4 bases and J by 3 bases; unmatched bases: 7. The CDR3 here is CASSVRDRRYEQYF. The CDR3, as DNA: TGCGCCAGCAGCGTCCGGGACAGACGCTACGAGCAGTACTTC.

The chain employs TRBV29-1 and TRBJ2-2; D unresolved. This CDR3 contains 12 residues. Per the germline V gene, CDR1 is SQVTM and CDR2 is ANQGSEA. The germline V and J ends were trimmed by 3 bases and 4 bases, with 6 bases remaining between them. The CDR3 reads CSVEQVTGELFF. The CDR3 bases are TGCAGCGTTGAGCAGGTCACCGGGGAGCTGTTTTTT.

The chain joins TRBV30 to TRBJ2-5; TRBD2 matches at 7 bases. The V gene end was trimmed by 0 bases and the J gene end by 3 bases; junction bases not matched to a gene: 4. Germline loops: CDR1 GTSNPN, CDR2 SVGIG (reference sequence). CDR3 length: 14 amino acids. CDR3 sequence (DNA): TGTGCCTGGAGTGTACCTAGCGGAGAAGAGACCCAGTACTTC. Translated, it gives CAWSVPSGEETQYF.

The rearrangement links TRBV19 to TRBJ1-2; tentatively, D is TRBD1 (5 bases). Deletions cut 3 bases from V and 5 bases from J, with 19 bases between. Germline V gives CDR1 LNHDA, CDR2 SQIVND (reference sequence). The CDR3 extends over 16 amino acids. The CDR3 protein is CASSIWATDLEYGYTF. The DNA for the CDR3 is TGTGCCAGTAGTATTTGGGCGACAGACCTCGAATATGGCTACACCTTC.